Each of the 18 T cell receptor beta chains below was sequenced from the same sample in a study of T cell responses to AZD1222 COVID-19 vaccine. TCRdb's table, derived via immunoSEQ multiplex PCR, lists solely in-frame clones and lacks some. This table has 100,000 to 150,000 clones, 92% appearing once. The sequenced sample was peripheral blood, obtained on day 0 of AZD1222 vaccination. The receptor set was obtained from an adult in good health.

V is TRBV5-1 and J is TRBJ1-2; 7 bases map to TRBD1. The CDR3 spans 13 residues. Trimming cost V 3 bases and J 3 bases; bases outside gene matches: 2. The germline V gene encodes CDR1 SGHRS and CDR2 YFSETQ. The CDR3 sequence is CASSWDSYYGYTF. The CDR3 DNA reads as TGCGCCAGCAGCTGGGACAGCTACTATGGCTACACCTTC.

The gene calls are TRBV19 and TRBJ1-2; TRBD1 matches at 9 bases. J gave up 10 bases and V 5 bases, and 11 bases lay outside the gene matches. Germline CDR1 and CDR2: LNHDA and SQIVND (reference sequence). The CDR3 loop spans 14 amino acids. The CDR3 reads CASSLLPGQGVYTF. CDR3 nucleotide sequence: TGTGCCAGTAGTTTACTTCCGGGACAGGGTGTCTACACCTTC.

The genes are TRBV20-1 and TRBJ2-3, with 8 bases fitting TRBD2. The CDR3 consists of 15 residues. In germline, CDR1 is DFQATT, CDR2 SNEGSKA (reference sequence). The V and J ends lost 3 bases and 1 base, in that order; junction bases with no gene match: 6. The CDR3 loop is CSASERGYGTDTQYF. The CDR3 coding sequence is TGCAGTGCTAGTGAGCGGGGGTATGGCACAGATACGCAGTATTTT.

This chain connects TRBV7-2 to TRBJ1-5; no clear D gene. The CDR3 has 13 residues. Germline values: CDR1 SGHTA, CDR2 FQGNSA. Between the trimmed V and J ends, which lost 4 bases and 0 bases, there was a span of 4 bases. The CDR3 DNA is TGTGCCAGCAGCTCTTATAGCAATCAGCCCCAGCATTTT. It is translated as CASSSYSNQPQHF.

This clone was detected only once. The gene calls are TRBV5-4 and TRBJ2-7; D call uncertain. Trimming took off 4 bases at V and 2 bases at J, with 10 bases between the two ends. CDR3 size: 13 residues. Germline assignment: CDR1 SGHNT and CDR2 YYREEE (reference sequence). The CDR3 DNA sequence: TGTGCCAGCAGCCCCCAGACGGCCTACGAGCAGTACTTC. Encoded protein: CASSPQTAYEQYF.

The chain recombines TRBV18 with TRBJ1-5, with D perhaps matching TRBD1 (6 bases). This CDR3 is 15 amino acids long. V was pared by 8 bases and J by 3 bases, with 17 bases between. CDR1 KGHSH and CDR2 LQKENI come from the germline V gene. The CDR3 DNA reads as TGTGCCAGCGCCGGAGTTGGGGGCATCAATCAGCCCCAGCATTTT. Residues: CASAGVGGINQPQHF.

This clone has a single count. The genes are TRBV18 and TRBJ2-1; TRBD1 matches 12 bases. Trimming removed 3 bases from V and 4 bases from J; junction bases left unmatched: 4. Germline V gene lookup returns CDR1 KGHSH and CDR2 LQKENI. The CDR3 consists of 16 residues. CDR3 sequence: CASSPGDRGLYNEQFF. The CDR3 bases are TGTGCCAGCTCACCGGGGGACAGGGGGCTTTACAATGAGCAGTTCTTC.

In DNA form, the CDR3 reads TGTGCCAGTGGCATTGCCGGGTACACCGGGGAGCTGTTTTTT. Amino acid sequence: CASGIAGYTGELFF. The rearrangement links TRBV2 to TRBJ2-2; D unresolved. The V gene lost 9 bases and the J gene lost 3 bases, with 14 bases spanning the gap. This CDR3 is built from 14 residues. Looked up from germline, CDR1 is SNHLY and CDR2 is FYNNEI. The full variable domain, with the rest looked up from reference TRBV2 and TRBJ2-2, is EPEVTQTPSHQVTQMGQEVILRCVPISNHLYFYWYRQILGQKVEFLVSFYNNEISEKSEIFDDQFSVERPDGSNFTLKIRSTKLEDSAMYFCASGIAGYTGELFFGEGSRLTVL.

The CDR3 bases are TGTGCCAGCAGCCAAGGGAACCCCTCAAGTGGCTACACCTTC. Translation: CASSQGNPSSGYTF. This chain links TRBV4-2 with TRBJ1-2, with D hard to call. Germline assignment: CDR1 LGHNA and CDR2 YNFKEQ. The CDR3 is 14 amino acids. Trimming cost V 1 base and J 7 bases, with 13 bases left between them.

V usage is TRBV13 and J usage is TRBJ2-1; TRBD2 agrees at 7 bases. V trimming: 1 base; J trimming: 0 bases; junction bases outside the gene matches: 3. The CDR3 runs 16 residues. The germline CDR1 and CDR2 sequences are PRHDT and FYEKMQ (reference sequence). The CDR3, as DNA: TGTGCCAGCAGCTTAGCTAGCGGAAGCTCCTACAATGAGCAGTTCTTC. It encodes CASSLASGSSYNEQFF.

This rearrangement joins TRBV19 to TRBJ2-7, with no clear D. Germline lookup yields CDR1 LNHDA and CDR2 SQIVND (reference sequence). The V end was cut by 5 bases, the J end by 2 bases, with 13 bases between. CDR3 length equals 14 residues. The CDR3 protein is CASSRFFATYEQYF. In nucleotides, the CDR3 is TGTGCCAGTAGTCGGTTCTTCGCCACCTACGAGCAGTACTTC. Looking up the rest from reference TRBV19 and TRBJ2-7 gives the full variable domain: DGGITQSPKYLFRKEGQNVTLSCEQNLNHDAMYWYRQDPGQGLRLIYYSQIVNDFQKGDIAEGYSVSREKKESFPLTVTSAQKNPTAFYLCASSRFFATYEQYFGPGTRLTVT.

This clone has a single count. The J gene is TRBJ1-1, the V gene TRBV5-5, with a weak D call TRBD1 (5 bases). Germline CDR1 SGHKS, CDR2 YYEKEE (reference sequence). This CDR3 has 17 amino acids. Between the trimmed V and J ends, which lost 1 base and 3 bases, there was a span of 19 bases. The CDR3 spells CASSLLGDHVGDTEAFF. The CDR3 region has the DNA TGTGCCAGCAGCTTGTTAGGGGATCATGTGGGAGACACTGAAGCTTTCTTT.

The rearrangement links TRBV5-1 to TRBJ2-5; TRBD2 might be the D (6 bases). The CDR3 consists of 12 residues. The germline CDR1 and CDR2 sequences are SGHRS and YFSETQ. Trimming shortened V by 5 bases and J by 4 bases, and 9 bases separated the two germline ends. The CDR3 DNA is TGCGCCAGCAGATCGGAGGGAGAGACCCAGTACTTC. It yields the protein CASRSEGETQYF.

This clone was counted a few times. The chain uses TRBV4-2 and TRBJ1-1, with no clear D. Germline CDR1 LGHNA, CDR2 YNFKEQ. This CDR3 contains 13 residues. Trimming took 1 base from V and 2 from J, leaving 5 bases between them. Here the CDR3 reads CASSQGRNTEAFF. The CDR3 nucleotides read TGTGCCAGCAGCCAAGGTCGTAACACTGAAGCTTTCTTT.

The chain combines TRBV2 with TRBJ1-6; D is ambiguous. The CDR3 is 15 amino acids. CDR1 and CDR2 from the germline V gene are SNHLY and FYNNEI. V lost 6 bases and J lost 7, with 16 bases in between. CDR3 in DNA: TGTGCCAGCAGAGCTTTCGAGGCTGTGAATTCACCCCTCCACTTT. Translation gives CASRAFEAVNSPLHF.

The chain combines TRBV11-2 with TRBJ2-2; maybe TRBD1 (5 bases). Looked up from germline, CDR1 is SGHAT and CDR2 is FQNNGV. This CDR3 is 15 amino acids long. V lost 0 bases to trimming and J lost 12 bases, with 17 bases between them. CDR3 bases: TGTGCCAGCAGCTTAGAAGGCGGCAGGGTGGGAAAGCTGTTTTTT. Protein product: CASSLEGGRVGKLFF.

The CDR3 sequence: CSVGFPALQGKLFF. The CDR3, as DNA: TGCAGCGTTGGTTTTCCAGCGTTACAGGGAAAACTGTTTTTT. V and J are TRBV29-1 and TRBJ1-4; maybe TRBD1 (6 bases). The CDR3 totals 14 residues. The germline V and J ends were trimmed by 4 bases and 10 bases, with 19 bases remaining between them. In germline, CDR1 is SQVTM, CDR2 ANQGSEA.

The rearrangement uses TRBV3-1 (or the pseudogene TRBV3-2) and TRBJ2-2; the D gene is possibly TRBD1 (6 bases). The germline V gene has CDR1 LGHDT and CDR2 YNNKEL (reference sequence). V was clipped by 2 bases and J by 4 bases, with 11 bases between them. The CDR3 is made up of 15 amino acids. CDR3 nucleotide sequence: TGTGCCAGCAGCCAACTGGGGGCGAGCACCGGGGAGCTGTTTTTT. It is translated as CASSQLGASTGELFF.